Following are 22 T cell receptor beta chains from one sample sequenced in a study of breast tumors, draining lymph nodes, adjacent tissues. The lymph nodes were axillary draining lymph nodes from breast cancer patients. MiXCR, applied by TCRdb to the multiplex PCR reads, yields one record per CDR3 protein. Among around 170,000 distinct CDR3 sequences listed, 30% to 35% were seen once. The sequenced sample was axillary lymph node tissue. These receptors came from a female donor with breast cancer. Some clones in this sample may be carry-over from other donors' samples.

At least ten counts were recorded for this clonotype. The chain carries TRBV6-1 and TRBJ2-3; D unclear. Trimming stripped 1 base from V and 8 bases from J, with 4 bases between. This CDR3 spans 11 amino acids. Per germline, CDR1 MNHNS and CDR2 SASEGT. This chain's CDR3 is CASSEVGTQYF. The CDR3 DNA is TGTGCCAGCAGTGAAGTTGGTACGCAGTATTTT.

The V call is TRBV19, the J call TRBJ2-1, with D possibly TRBD2 on 6 matching bases. The CDR3 contains 12 residues. V lost 8 bases and J lost 4, with 9 bases in between. The germline V gene encodes CDR1 LNHDA and CDR2 SQIVND (reference sequence). This chain's CDR3 is CASSREYNEQFF. The CDR3 DNA follows: TGTGCCAGTTCGCGGGAATACAATGAGCAGTTCTTC. Full variable domain (rest looked up from reference TRBV19 and TRBJ2-1): DGGITQSPKYLFRKEGQNVTLSCEQNLNHDAMYWYRQDPGQGLRLIYYSQIVNDFQKGDIAEGYSVSREKKESFPLTVTSAQKNPTAFYLCASSREYNEQFFGPGTRLTVL.

The chain couples TRBV6-1 to TRBJ2-7; D not certain. Germline V gives CDR1 MNHNS, CDR2 SASEGT. The V end was cut by 5 bases, the J end by 2 bases, with 10 bases between. The CDR3 spans 13 residues. The CDR3 DNA reads TGTGCCAGCAGTCGGACCCCTACCTACGAGCAGTACTTC. Translation: CASSRTPTYEQYF.

As for this clonotype: A much bigger clone sits one base away, suggesting this may be a read error. V usage is TRBV7-2 and J usage is TRBJ2-7; TRBD2 matches at 11 bases. CDR1 SGHTA and CDR2 FQGNSA come from the germline V gene. This CDR3 has 15 residues. The chain's CDR3 is CASSRQLAGVHEQHF. The CDR3, as DNA: TGTGCCAGCAGCCGGCAACTAGCGGGAGTTCACGAGCAGCACTTC.

This clonotype occurred many times. The V gene is TRBV5-4, the J gene TRBJ1-2; unclear D gene. The CDR3 contains 13 residues. The V gene's germline CDR1 is SGHNT and CDR2 YYREEE (reference sequence). Trimming cost V 2 bases and J 2 bases, with 7 bases left between them. Written as DNA, the CDR3 is TGTGCCAGCAGCTTAGATTCCAACTATGGCTACACCTTC. The encoded protein is CASSLDSNYGYTF.

This clonotype was counted at least ten times. The chain couples TRBV4-2 to TRBJ2-5; D is perhaps TRBD2 (5 bases). The CDR3 length is 17 residues. V was trimmed by 0 bases and J by 1 base, leaving 15 bases between them. In germline, CDR1 is LGHNA, CDR2 YNFKEQ. The CDR3 region is CASSQDPSGSTQETQYF. CDR3 sequence (DNA): TGTGCCAGCAGCCAAGATCCGAGCGGTTCAACCCAAGAGACCCAGTACTTC.

This clonotype was recorded a few times. The chain couples TRBV7-3 to TRBJ2-1; 12 bases match TRBD2. The trim removed 2 bases at V and 0 bases at J, leaving 20 bases unmatched. CDR3 length: 23 residues. The germline CDR1 and CDR2 sequences are SGHTA and FQGTGA. The CDR3 DNA reads TGTGCCAGCAGCTTAGCCCCAGCTAGCGGGGGGGCCGCCCTTCAGAGCTCCTACAATGAGCAGTTCTTC. Its translation: CASSLAPASGGAALQSSYNEQFF.

The J gene is TRBJ2-3, the V gene TRBV29-1; a possible D gene is TRBD1 (6 bases). The CDR3 totals 13 residues. The germline CDR1 and CDR2 sequences are SQVTM and ANQGSEA. CDR3 bases: TGCAGTGTGAAAGCAGACAGGACAGATACGCAGTATTTT. It codes for CSVKADRTDTQYF.

This clonotype has ten or more counts. The CDR3 protein is CASSPRSSATNEKLFF. CDR3 DNA sequence: TGCGCCAGCAGCCCCAGGTCATCGGCAACTAATGAAAAACTGTTTTTT. The chain is built from TRBV5-1 and TRBJ1-4; D is uncertain. V dropped 4 bases and J dropped 0 bases, with 13 bases sitting between them. The CDR3 totals 16 residues. CDR1 is SGHRS, CDR2 YFSETQ, per germline.

There are many counts of this clonotype. This clone may be a read error of a much larger clone one base away. The chain employs TRBV12-3 or TRBV12-4 and TRBJ1-6; D remains ambiguous. This CDR3 is 14 amino acids long. This CDR3 is CAGSNLEGNSPLHF. CDR3 coding DNA: TGTGCCGGCAGTAACTTGGAGGGAAATTCACCCCTCCACTTT.

The sample holds many counts of this clonotype. This sequence joins TRBV19 and TRBJ2-7; tentatively, D is TRBD1 (6 bases). There are 15 residues in the CDR3. CDR1 and CDR2 (germline): LNHDA, SQIVND (reference sequence). V dropped 5 bases and J dropped 2 bases, with 16 bases sitting between them. For the CDR3, the DNA is TGTGCCAGTAGTGACCGGGACAAGGGGCCCTACGAGCAGTACTTC. Amino acids: CASSDRDKGPYEQYF.

This clonotype was counted ten times or more. The V and J genes are TRBV10-1 and TRBJ1-2, with a weak D call TRBD1 (6 bases). From germline, CDR1 is WNHNN and CDR2 SYGVQD (reference sequence). The germline V and J ends were trimmed by 6 bases and 4 bases, with 12 bases remaining between them. The CDR3 extends over 13 amino acids. CDR3 coding DNA: TGCGCCAGCAGAGGGGGGTGGCCCTATGGCTACACCTTC. This codes for CASRGGWPYGYTF.

As for this clonotype: Given a much more abundant clone one base away, this may be a read error. The V and J genes are TRBV11-3 and TRBJ2-3; 12 positions match TRBD1. The CDR3 is 16 amino acids. CDR1 is SGHNT, CDR2 YENEEA, per germline. CDR3 DNA: TGTGCCAGCAGCCCATGGGACAGGGGGCATCAAGATGCGCAGTATTTT. It translates to CASSPWDRGHQDAQYF.

As for this clonotype: Possible read error: a much larger clone is one base away. The J gene is TRBJ1-2, the V gene TRBV5-6, with D unclear. CDR3 size: 15 residues. Germline CDR1 reads SGHDT; CDR2 reads YYEEEE. The CDR3 spells CASSSELQQNYGHTF. The CDR3 region has the DNA TGTGCCAGCAGCTCAGAATTACAGCAGAACTATGGCCACACCTTC.

For this clonotype: It may be a read error: a sequence one base away is much more abundant. The genes are TRBV6-5 and TRBJ1-4; TRBD1 matches 10 bases. Germline V gene sequence: CDR1 MNHEY, CDR2 SVGAGI. Trimming took 5 bases from V and 6 from J; bases not matched to a gene: 9. The CDR3 sequence is 16 residues long. The CDR3 sequence: CASSHGQGVLDEKLFF. The CDR3 DNA sequence: TGTGCCAGCAGTCACGGACAGGGGGTCTTGGATGAAAAACTGTTTTTT.

This clonotype was recorded only once. The chain is built from TRBV2 and TRBJ2-1; 9 nucleotides match TRBD1. From germline, CDR1 is SNHLY and CDR2 FYNNEI. CDR3 length: 15 residues. Germline trimming cut 7 bases from V and 0 bases from J; bases unmatched to any gene: 4. The CDR3 coding sequence is TGTGCCAGCAACCCGGGACAGGGCTCCTACAATGAGCAGTTCTTC. Translation: CASNPGQGSYNEQFF.

CDR3 DNA: TGTGCCAGTAGTATTCAGGTACTCACTGAAGCTTTCTTT. Translating it yields CASSIQVLTEAFF. The V gene is TRBV19, the J gene TRBJ1-1; no reliable D call. The CDR3 consists of 13 residues. From germline, CDR1 is LNHDA and CDR2 SQIVND (reference sequence). V shed 3 bases and J shed 4 bases, with 9 bases lying between them.

This clonotype was picked up many times. The CDR3 loop is CASSLEIAAFHEQYF. The CDR3 DNA sequence: TGCGCCAGCAGCTTGGAAATTGCCGCGTTCCACGAGCAGTACTTC. The gene calls are TRBV5-1 and TRBJ2-7; D is unclear. V lost 0 bases, J lost 5 bases, and 15 bases lay in between. Germline CDR1 and CDR2: SGHRS and YFSETQ. This CDR3 region has 15 residues.

The V gene is TRBV20-1, the J gene TRBJ1-6; perhaps TRBD1 as D (5 bases). CDR1 and CDR2 from the germline V gene are DFQATT and SNEGSKA (reference sequence). V lost 1 base to trimming and J lost 9 bases, with 19 bases between them. The CDR3 spans 16 residues. DNA of the CDR3: TGCAGTGCTAGAGTGCCCTGGGGGGGAGGTGGTTCACCCCTCCACTTT. Protein product: CSARVPWGGGGSPLHF.

This clonotype showed up many times. The chain's CDR3 is CASSQDRLGEQYF. The CDR3 DNA is TGTGCCAGCAGCCAAGACCGGCTGGGCGAGCAGTACTTC. This sequence joins TRBV3-1 and TRBJ2-7; no clear D gene. This CDR3 is built from 13 residues. Germline V gene data show CDR1 as LGHDT and CDR2 as YNNKEL (reference sequence). V was shortened by 0 bases and J by 6 bases, with 9 bases between the two germline ends.

This clonotype has at least ten counts. The germline gene is not matched at one end of the junction; a read error may be the cause. V is TRBV6-5 and J is TRBJ1-4; 7 bases agree with TRBD1. Germline-derived CDR1 and CDR2 are MNHEY and SVGAGI. This CDR3 is built from 15 residues. The CDR3: CASSHSRQGGEKLFF. The CDR3 coding sequence is TGTGCCAGCAGTCACTCGAGACAGGGCGGCGAAAAACTGTTTTTT.

In its sample, this clonotype was seen many times. The rearrangement joins TRBV7-9 to TRBJ1-4; 11 bases are shared with TRBD1. Germline CDR1 reads SEHNR; CDR2 reads FQNEAQ (reference sequence). The CDR3 totals 15 residues. The V gene end was trimmed by 3 bases and the J gene end by 8 bases; junction bases not matched to a gene: 5. The CDR3 DNA follows: TGTGCCAGCAGCTTGGGGACAGGGGGGGAAGAAAAACTGTTTTTT. Translating gives CASSLGTGGEEKLFF.